Here is one T cell receptor (beta chain) with its context. The time point here: pre-treatment sample, taken before nivolumab and TIL therapy. Most excised metastases sampled were pleural nodules or supraclavicular lymph nodes. The libraries were made with immunoSEQ v3. Only in-frame clones appear in the TCRdb table, and some are missing; sequencing was by immunoSEQ multiplex PCR. The table lists more than 20,000 clones, around 70% of them singletons. This specimen comes from a study of TIL therapy for anti-PD-1-resistant metastatic lung cancer. Study overall: Most patients had lung adenocarcinoma; several tumors were EGFR-mutant, two ALK-rearranged; half smoked currently or formerly.

CDR1 is SGDLS, CDR2 YYNGEE, per germline. V gave up 0 bases and J gave up 1 base, with 7 bases separating them. This CDR3 has 14 residues. The sample in question was tumor tissue, obtained at baseline. The rearrangement joins TRBV9 to TRBJ2-5; D is unresolved. The origin of this receptor is a person between 25 and 79 years old with non-small cell lung cancer. The CDR3 nucleotides read TGTGCCAGCAGCGTAGATCAGTTCCAAGAGACCCAGTACTTC. This gives the protein CASSVDQFQETQYF.